This TCR beta chain was captured in a study of OX40 agonist ivuxolimab in advanced cancers. At the level of the study: Three patients got partial responses; one had hepatocellular carcinoma and two had cutaneous melanoma.

Trimming cost V 3 bases and J 1 base, with 10 bases left between them. The germline CDR1 and CDR2 sequences are SGDLS and YYNGEE. There are 14 residues in the CDR3. Libraries were prepared by immunoSEQ multiplex PCR; TCRdb keeps only in-frame clonotypes and omits some of them. The table lists under 50,000 clones, around 80% of them singletons, with 4% to 6% in the top ten. The TCR sequence derives from an adult with an advanced solid tumor such as melanoma, head and neck, liver or kidney cancer. The chain combines TRBV9 with TRBJ1-1; D is unresolved. The sample consisted of CD4+ or CD8+ T cells sorted from blood, taken in a trial of the OX40 agonist ivuxolimab. CDR3 DNA: TGTGCCAGCAGCGCCGATTCAGAGAACACTGAAGCTTTCTTT. It specifies CASSADSENTEAFF.